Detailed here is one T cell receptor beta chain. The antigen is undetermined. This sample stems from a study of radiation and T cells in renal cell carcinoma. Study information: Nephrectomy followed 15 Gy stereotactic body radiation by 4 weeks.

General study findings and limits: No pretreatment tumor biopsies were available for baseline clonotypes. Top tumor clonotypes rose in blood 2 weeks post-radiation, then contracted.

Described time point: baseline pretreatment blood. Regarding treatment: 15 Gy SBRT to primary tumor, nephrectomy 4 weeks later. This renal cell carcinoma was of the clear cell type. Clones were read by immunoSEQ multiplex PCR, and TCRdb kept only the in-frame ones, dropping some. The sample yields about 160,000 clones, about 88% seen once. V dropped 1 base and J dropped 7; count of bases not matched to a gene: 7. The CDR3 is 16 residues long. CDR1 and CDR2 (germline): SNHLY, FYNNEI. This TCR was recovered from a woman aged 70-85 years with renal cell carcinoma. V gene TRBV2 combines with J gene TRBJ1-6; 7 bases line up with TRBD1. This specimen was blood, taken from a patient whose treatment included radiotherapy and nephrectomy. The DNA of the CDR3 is TGTGCCAGCAGTGAAGGGAGAGGGGGCAGGAATTCACCCCTCCACTTT. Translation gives CASSEGRGGRNSPLHF.